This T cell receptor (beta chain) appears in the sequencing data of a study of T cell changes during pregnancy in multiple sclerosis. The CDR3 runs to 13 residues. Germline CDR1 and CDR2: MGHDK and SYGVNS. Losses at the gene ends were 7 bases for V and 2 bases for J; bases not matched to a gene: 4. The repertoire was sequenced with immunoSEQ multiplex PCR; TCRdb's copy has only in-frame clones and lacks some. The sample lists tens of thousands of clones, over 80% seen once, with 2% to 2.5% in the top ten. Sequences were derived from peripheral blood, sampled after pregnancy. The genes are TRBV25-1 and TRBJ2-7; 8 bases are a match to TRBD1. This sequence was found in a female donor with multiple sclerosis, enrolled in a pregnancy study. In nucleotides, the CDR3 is TGTGCCAGCACATGGGACAGGCCCTACGAGCAGTACTTC. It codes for CASTWDRPYEQYF.